This T cell receptor (beta chain) was obtained from a study of T cell changes during pregnancy in multiple sclerosis (dated by TCRdb to about 2019). Background for the entire study: Changes in the T cell repertoire over the course of pregnancy were examined in this study in women with multiple sclerosis.

The library was generated by the immunoSEQ multiplex PCR assay. Held by TCRdb, this immuneACCESS table contains in-frame sequences only and omits some clones. Under half of the omission traces to an unresolved V gene where checked; the cause of the rest is unknown. Across this sample there are around 72,000 clones, with 91% seen only once. The ten biggest clones cover about 0.75% of the sample. Reading from cysteine to phenylalanine, the CDR3 counts 15 amino acids. Only the CDR3 part of the read is kept: 45 bases, read in frame from the first base. V loses 4 bases of germline sequence and J loses 3 bases, and the interval between the two ends is 15 bases. In the germline V gene, CDR1 corresponds to SGHAT and CDR2 to FQNNGV. Regarding this clone: Its antigen specificity is not known. Per-base qualities were not stored, and no clone one base away is much larger.

This specimen consisted of peripheral blood, obtained in the third trimester of pregnancy. The sequence derives from a female donor in good health, enrolled as a control in a pregnancy study. The V and J segments used are TRBV11-2 and TRBJ1-1, with no D gene named confidently. At the DNA level, the sequence is TGTGCCAGCAGCTCCCCCCCCGGCAGGTACACTGAAGCTTTCTTT. This is translated as CASSSPPGRYTEAFF.